This TCR beta chain stems from a study of T-cell reconstitution after alpha-beta-depleted transplantation in children. General study results and limits: About two months after transplant, alpha-beta T cells reportedly came from several hundred expanded graft clones. Counts and diversity of T cells one year after transplant came mostly from newly produced T cells. Recipient T cells and thymic progenitors that survived gave rise to the high TCRbeta diversity observed at day 60 in some patients.

For this clonotype: Antigen unknown.

The authors prepared the TCRbeta library with unique molecular identifiers. TCRdb redid the calling of the PCR reads with MiXCR, one entry per CDR3 protein. The data contain hundreds of thousands of distinct CDR3 sequences, around 13% of them singletons. Germline V gene data show CDR1 as LNHNV and CDR2 as YYDKDF (reference sequence). V was pared by 1 base and J by 2 bases, with 10 bases between. The CDR3 sequence is 15 residues long. The TCR was taken from a girl under 10 years old with congenital amegakaryocytic thrombocytopenia, due to receive a stem cell transplant. The chain carries TRBV15 and TRBJ2-3; perhaps D is TRBD1 or TRBD2 (5 bases each). The specimen comprised PBMCs, sampled before TCRalphabeta/CD19-depleted stem cell transplant. CDR3: CATSRGDGNTDTQYF. The CDR3 coding sequence is TGTGCCACCAGCAGAGGGGACGGGAACACAGATACGCAGTATTTT.